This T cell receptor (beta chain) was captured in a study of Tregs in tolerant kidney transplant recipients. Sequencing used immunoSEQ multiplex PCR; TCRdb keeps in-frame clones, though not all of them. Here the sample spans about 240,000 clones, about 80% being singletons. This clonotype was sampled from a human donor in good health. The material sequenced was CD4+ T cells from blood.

This chain's CDR3 is CASSESSSGIDEQYF. The CDR3 DNA reads TGCGCCAGCAGTGAGTCGTCTAGCGGGATCGACGAGCAGTACTTC. V is TRBV10-1 and J is TRBJ2-7; 9 bases are a match to TRBD2. The CDR3 runs to 15 residues. CDR1 and CDR2 (germline): WNHNN, SYGVQD (reference sequence). With 0 bases clipped from V and 5 bases from J, the junction kept 5 bases outside the gene matches.